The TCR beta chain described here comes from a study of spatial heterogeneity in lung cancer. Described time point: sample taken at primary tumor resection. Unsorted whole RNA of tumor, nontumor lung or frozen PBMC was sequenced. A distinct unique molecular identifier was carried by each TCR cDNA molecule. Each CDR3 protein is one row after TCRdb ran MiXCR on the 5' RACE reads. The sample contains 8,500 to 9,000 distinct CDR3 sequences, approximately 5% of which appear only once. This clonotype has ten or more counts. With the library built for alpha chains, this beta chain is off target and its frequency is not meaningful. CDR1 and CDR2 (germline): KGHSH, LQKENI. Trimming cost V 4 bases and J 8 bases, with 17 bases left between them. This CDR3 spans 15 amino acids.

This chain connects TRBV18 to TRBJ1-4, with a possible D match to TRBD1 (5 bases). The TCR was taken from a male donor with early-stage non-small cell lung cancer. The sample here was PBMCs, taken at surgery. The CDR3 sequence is CASSRRTDWGEKLFF. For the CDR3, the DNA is TGTGCCAGCTCACGTAGGACCGACTGGGGGGAAAAACTGTTTTTT.